This TCR beta chain was sequenced during a study of shared clonotypes between healthy human individuals. Whole-study results and caveats: Genetic and exposure-history diversity was limited by the few donors.

As concerns this clone: Antigen unknown. At one end the junction does not follow the germline gene, possibly because of a read error. This CDR3 is also generated by other DNA sequences in the sample.

Researchers drew on some 97 million PBMCs for genomic DNA from unsorted samples. Sequenced by immunoSEQ multiplex PCR; TCRdb stores in-frame clones only, minus some. The table has about 460,000 clones, around 77% seen once; the top ten hold around 12%. The germline V gene encodes CDR1 SGHTA and CDR2 FQGNSA. This CDR3 is built from 17 residues. The TCR sequence derives from a woman aged 35 to 49 in good health. Some clones in this sample may be carry-over from other donors' samples. The chain carries TRBV7-2 and TRBJ2-7, with D tentatively TRBD1 or TRBD2 (5 bases each). Sequenced: PBMCs. The CDR3 nucleotides read TGCGCCAGCAGCTTTAGCGTTGGGACCAGCGTGAGCCACGAGCAGTACTTC. Amino acid sequence: CASSFSVGTSVSHEQYF.